A single sample gave rise to the 26 T cell receptor beta chains below, sequenced in a study of cytomegalovirus exposure and HLA in healthy donors (TCRdb year 2017). The protocol used for the library was the immunoSEQ multiplex PCR assay. The multiplex PCR relied on a mix of 60 forward primers for TCR Vbeta segments and 13 reverse primers for TCR Jbeta segments. What TCRdb holds here is the immuneACCESS table cut down to in-frame rearrangements. Part of the clones is not present; checked against another copy, under half of the missing clones reflect an unresolved V gene, and the others are unexplained. The sample records around 110,000 clones, about two thirds of which are singletons. 0.79% of the sample lies in the top ten. Specimen: PBMCs. The receptors derive from a boy younger than 18 in good health and CMV-seronegative.

The table lists this clone with a few counts. V and J are TRBV19 and TRBJ1-1, with TRBD1 as a possible D gene (6 bases). V lost 3 bases, J lost 8 bases, and 13 bases lay in between. Germline V gives CDR1 LNHDA, CDR2 SQIVND (reference sequence). The CDR3 has 13 residues. CDR3 bases: TGTGCCAGTAGTATGGGACACCTTACCGAAGCTTTCTTT. Translated: CASSMGHLTEAFF.

V gene TRBV27 combines with J gene TRBJ2-3; 7 bases match TRBD2. In germline, CDR1 is MNHEY, CDR2 SMNVEV (reference sequence). The CDR3 is 15 residues long. With 5 bases clipped from V and 10 bases from J, the junction kept 15 bases outside the gene matches. The CDR3 coding sequence is TGTGCCAGCAGTCCTCTGCGGGAGCCCCCCGGGTCGCAGTATTTT. This sequence encodes CASSPLREPPGSQYF.

This chain links TRBV13 with TRBJ2-2, with TRBD2 identical over 9 bases. This CDR3 has 15 residues. J gave up 5 bases and V 4 bases, and 5 bases lay outside the gene matches. Per germline, CDR1 PRHDT and CDR2 FYEKMQ (reference sequence). DNA of the CDR3: TGTGCCAGCAGCTCGTGGACTAGCGTGACCGGGGAGCTGTTTTTT. Its translation: CASSSWTSVTGELFF.

This chain connects TRBV9 to TRBJ2-7; TRBD1 matches at 8 bases. The ends lost 3 bases at V and 1 base at J; junction bases unmatched: 6. CDR3 length equals 15 residues. CDR1 and CDR2 from the germline V gene are SGDLS and YYNGEE. CDR3 sequence: CASSAAGTGSYEQYF. As DNA, the CDR3 is TGTGCCAGCAGCGCGGCCGGGACAGGTTCCTACGAGCAGTACTTC.

The rearrangement joins TRBV10-3 to TRBJ2-2, with D possibly being TRBD2 (6 bases). In germline, CDR1 is ENHRY, CDR2 SYGVKD. This CDR3 region has 13 residues. With 8 bases removed from V and 2 bases from J, the gap between germline ends came to 9 bases. CDR3 sequence: CAIGGLNTGELFF. CDR3 sequence (DNA): TGTGCCATCGGTGGACTAAACACCGGGGAGCTGTTTTTT.

In this sample, this clone turned up once. At one boundary the junction diverges from the germline segment, which might be a read error. The chain links TRBV6-5 to TRBJ2-7; a possible D gene is TRBD2 (6 bases). The V gene's germline CDR1 is MNHEY and CDR2 SVGAGI. The CDR3 spans 14 residues. As DNA, the CDR3 is TGTGCCAGCGCACTATCCCGGGACTCCTCCGAGCAGTACTTC. Translated: CASALSRDSSEQYF.

Turning to this clone: Its ends do not fully match the called genes, so a read error is possible. The V and J genes are TRBV11-2 and TRBJ2-7, with 10 positions matching TRBD1. This CDR3 has 14 amino acids. In germline, CDR1 is SGHAT, CDR2 FQNNGV. The CDR3 nucleotides are TGTGCCAGCAGCCTAGACAGGGGGCCCTACGAGCAGTACTTC. This gives the protein CASSLDRGPYEQYF. Full variable domain (missing parts from reference TRBV11-2 and TRBJ2-7): EAGVAQSPRYKIIEKRQSVAFWCNPISGHATLYWYQQILGQGPKLLIQFQNNGVVDDSQLPKDRFSAERLKGVDSTLKIQPAKLEDSAVYLCASSLDRGPYEQYFGPGTRLTVT.

The chain has TRBV18 and TRBJ1-1; 7 bases are shared with TRBD1. The length of the CDR3 is 14 residues. Germline loops: CDR1 KGHSH, CDR2 LQKENI. V trimming: 6 bases; J trimming: 3 bases; junction bases outside the gene matches: 7. CDR3 DNA: TGTGCCAGCTCTCCATATCAGGGGGACACTGAAGCTTTCTTT. It is translated as CASSPYQGDTEAFF. Looking up the rest from reference TRBV18 and TRBJ1-1 gives the full variable domain: NAGVMQNPRHLVRRRGQEARLRCSPMKGHSHVYWYRQLPEEGLKFMVYLQKENIIDESGMPKERFSAEFPKEGPSILRIQQVVRGDSAAYFCASSPYQGDTEAFFGQGTRLTVV.

The chain joins TRBV15 to TRBJ1-6; a weak D match, TRBD1 (6 bases). This CDR3 has 16 residues. Germline V gene sequence: CDR1 LNHNV, CDR2 YYDKDF (reference sequence). V was shortened by 3 bases and J by 0 bases, with 9 bases between the two germline ends. The CDR3 sequence: CATSRTGSSYNSPLHF. In DNA, the CDR3 is TGTGCCACCAGCAGGACAGGCAGCTCCTATAATTCACCCCTCCACTTT.

This chain links TRBV18 with TRBJ1-1, with TRBD1 identical over 9 bases. The germline V gene encodes CDR1 KGHSH and CDR2 LQKENI. This CDR3 contains 14 residues. After removal of 3 bases from V and 7 bases from J, the junction contained 6 bases not matched to a gene. CDR3 bases: TGTGCCAGCTCACCGGGACAGGGATTGGGTGAAGCTTTCTTT. It translates to CASSPGQGLGEAFF.

The J gene is TRBJ2-5, the V gene TRBV10-3; 8 nucleotides match TRBD2. Germline V gene lookup returns CDR1 ENHRY and CDR2 SYGVKD. The V gene end was trimmed by 0 bases and the J gene end by 1 base; junction bases not matched to a gene: 4. This CDR3 spans 16 amino acids. The CDR3 here is CAISESFSGVQETQYF. CDR3 nucleotide sequence: TGTGCCATCAGTGAGTCTTTTAGCGGGGTCCAAGAGACCCAGTACTTC.

The genes are TRBV28 and TRBJ1-4, with D possibly matching TRBD1 (6 bases). CDR3 length: 16 amino acids. CDR1 and CDR2 from the germline V gene are MDHEN and SYDVKM. V was pared by 4 bases and J by 4 bases, with 16 bases between. In nucleotides, the CDR3 is TGTGCCAGCAGTTCGATCCAGGGGATGGATAATGAAAAACTGTTTTTT. Its translation: CASSSIQGMDNEKLFF.

This clone was picked up a small number of times. The V and J genes are TRBV28 and TRBJ2-7, with TRBD2 as a possible D gene (5 bases). This CDR3 has 17 residues. V lost 4 bases and J lost 7, with 26 bases in between. CDR1 is MDHEN, CDR2 SYDVKM, per germline. The CDR3 here is CASSSSARGILEGEQYF. The CDR3 DNA follows: TGTGCCAGCAGTTCTTCTGCCCGGGGAATTCTAGAAGGGGAGCAGTACTTC.

This CDR3 is CASSVVSSGGLGEQFF. The CDR3, as DNA: TGTGCCAGCAGCGTCGTCTCTAGCGGGGGGCTGGGTGAGCAGTTCTTC. The chain employs TRBV9 and TRBJ2-1, with TRBD2 matching 11 bases. The germline gives CDR1 SGDLS, CDR2 YYNGEE. The V segment lost 2 bases and the J segment 9 bases; nucleotides outside the gene matches: 10. This CDR3 comprises 16 residues. The full variable domain, rest sourced from reference TRBV9 and TRBJ2-1, is DSGVTQTPKHLITATGQRVTLRCSPRSGDLSVYWYQQSLDQGLQFLIQYYNGEERAKGNILERFSAQQFPDLHSELNLSSLELGDSALYFCASSVVSSGGLGEQFFGPGTRLTVL.

The chain combines TRBV2 with TRBJ2-1; TRBD1 might be the D (5 bases). This CDR3 is built from 12 residues. CDR1 and CDR2 from the germline V gene are SNHLY and FYNNEI. The V gene lost 8 bases and the J gene lost 4 bases, with 9 bases spanning the gap. The CDR3 DNA sequence: TGTGCCAGCTCAGGGCTTTACAATGAGCAGTTCTTC. Translated, it gives CASSGLYNEQFF.

On this clone: The sample carries other DNA sequences with the same CDR3. The DNA for the CDR3 is TGTGCCAGCAGCTTAGGACTAGACCCCTACGAGCAGTACTTC. Translation: CASSLGLDPYEQYF. V is TRBV5-6 and J is TRBJ2-7; 7 nucleotides agree with TRBD2. Germline CDR1 SGHDT, CDR2 YYEEEE. CDR3 size: 14 residues. V dropped 2 bases and J dropped 2; count of bases not matched to a gene: 4.

The chain couples TRBV7-2 to TRBJ1-4; D may be TRBD1 (6 bases). The germline CDR1 and CDR2 sequences are SGHTA and FQGNSA. The CDR3 runs 13 residues. Trimming removed 9 bases from V and 6 bases from J, with 14 bases in between. CDR3 residues: CASSGHNDEKLFF. CDR3 in DNA: TGTGCCAGTTCGGGACACAACGATGAAAAACTGTTTTTT.

A few counts support this clone. The chain links TRBV7-9 to TRBJ1-4; 8 bases match TRBD1. Germline CDR1 is SEHNR and CDR2 is FQNEAQ (reference sequence). This CDR3 is built from 15 residues. The V and J ends lost 0 bases and 8 bases, in that order; junction bases with no gene match: 5. As DNA, the CDR3 is TGTGCCAGCAGCTTAGCACAGGGGGTAGGGGAAAAACTGTTTTTT. Translated: CASSLAQGVGEKLFF. The full variable domain, its missing parts supplied by reference TRBV7-9 and TRBJ1-4, is DTGVSQNPRHKITKRGQNVTFRCDPISEHNRLYWYRQTLGQGPEFLTYFQNEAQLEKSRLLSDRFSAERPKGSFSTLEIQRTEQGDSAMYLCASSLAQGVGEKLFFGSGTQLSVL.

The V and J genes are TRBV28 and TRBJ1-2; 10 bases map to TRBD1. The CDR3 consists of 13 residues. V lost 10 bases and J lost 6; bases outside the gene matches: 8. CDR1 and CDR2 (germline): MDHEN, SYDVKM. CDR3 amino acids: CATMGQGYDGYTF. CDR3 coding DNA: TGTGCCACCATGGGACAGGGGTACGATGGCTACACCTTC.

This chain uses TRBV4-1 with TRBJ2-5; 11 nucleotides align to TRBD1. After removal of 4 bases from V and 5 bases from J, the junction contained 9 bases not matched to a gene. The CDR3 sequence is 16 residues long. CDR1 is MGHRA, CDR2 YSYEKL, per germline. CDR3 bases: TGCGCCAGCAGCCTTAACCCGGGACAGGGGGGCGAGACCCAGTACTTC. This codes for CASSLNPGQGGETQYF.

V usage is TRBV5-1 and J usage is TRBJ2-7, with D unresolved. This CDR3 region has 13 residues. Trimming removed 1 base at V and 0 bases at J, with 5 bases between. The V gene's germline CDR1 is SGHRS and CDR2 YFSETQ. The CDR3 nucleotides are TGCGCCAGCAGCTTGACTCTCTCCTACGAGCAGTACTTC. Translated: CASSLTLSYEQYF.

This rearrangement joins TRBV28 to TRBJ1-2, with a possible D match to TRBD1 (6 bases). The V and J ends lost 6 bases and 6 bases respectively, with 17 bases between them. The germline V gene encodes CDR1 MDHEN and CDR2 SYDVKM. This CDR3 comprises 14 residues. CDR3 sequence (DNA): TGTGCCAGCAGGCCCGGGACACTCAAAAATGGCTACACCTTC. Protein: CASRPGTLKNGYTF.

This chain connects TRBV28 to TRBJ2-1; D possibly corresponds to TRBD1 (6 bases). V gave up 10 bases and J gave up 2 bases, with 15 bases separating them. This CDR3 contains 14 residues. CDR1 and CDR2 (germline): MDHEN, SYDVKM. The chain's CDR3 is CATCYGTPYNEQFF. The CDR3 nucleotides read TGTGCCACCTGCTACGGGACACCCTACAATGAGCAGTTCTTC.

This chain links TRBV28 with TRBJ2-1, with 11 bases that match TRBD2. The germline gives CDR1 MDHEN, CDR2 SYDVKM. The V segment lost 6 bases and the J segment 5 bases; nucleotides outside the gene matches: 6. The CDR3 loop spans 15 amino acids. This chain's CDR3 is CASRSLAGGDNEQFF. The CDR3 region has the DNA TGTGCCAGCAGATCTCTAGCGGGGGGCGACAATGAGCAGTTCTTC.

The rearrangement links TRBV6-1 to TRBJ2-7; no reliable D call. This CDR3 spans 15 amino acids. Trimming cost V 4 bases and J 1 base, with 14 bases left between them. The germline CDR1 and CDR2 sequences are MNHNS and SASEGT. DNA for the CDR3: TGTGCCAGCAGTGTAAGCTCTGCGTTGTCCTACGAGCAGTACTTC. This gives the protein CASSVSSALSYEQYF.

The rearrangement joins TRBV7-9 to TRBJ1-1; weak D call: TRBD1 (6 bases). The CDR3 extends over 15 amino acids. Germline values: CDR1 SEHNR, CDR2 FQNEAQ (reference sequence). The V end was cut by 5 bases, the J end by 0 bases, with 13 bases between. In DNA form, the CDR3 reads TGTGCCAGCAGCCCAGGACAGACTATGAACACTGAAGCTTTCTTT. The encoded protein is CASSPGQTMNTEAFF.